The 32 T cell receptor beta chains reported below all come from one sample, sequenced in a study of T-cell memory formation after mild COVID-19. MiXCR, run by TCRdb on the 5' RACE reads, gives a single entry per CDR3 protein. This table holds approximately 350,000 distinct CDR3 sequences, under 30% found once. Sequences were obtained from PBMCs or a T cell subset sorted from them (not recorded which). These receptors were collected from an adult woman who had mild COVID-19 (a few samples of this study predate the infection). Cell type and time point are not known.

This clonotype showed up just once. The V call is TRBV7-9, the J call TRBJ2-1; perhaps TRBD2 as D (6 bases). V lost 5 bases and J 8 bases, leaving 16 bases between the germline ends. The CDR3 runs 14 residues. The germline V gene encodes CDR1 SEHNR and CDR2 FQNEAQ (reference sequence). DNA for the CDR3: TGTGCCAGCAGCCAGGGACTCGGTCGGGATGAGCAGTTCTTC. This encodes CASSQGLGRDEQFF.

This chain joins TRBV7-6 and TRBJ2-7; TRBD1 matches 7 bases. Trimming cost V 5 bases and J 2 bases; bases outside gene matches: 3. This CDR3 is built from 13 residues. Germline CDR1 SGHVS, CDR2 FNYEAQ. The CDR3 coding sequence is TGTGCCAGCAGCACGGGACAGACCTACGAGCAGTACTTC. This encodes CASSTGQTYEQYF.

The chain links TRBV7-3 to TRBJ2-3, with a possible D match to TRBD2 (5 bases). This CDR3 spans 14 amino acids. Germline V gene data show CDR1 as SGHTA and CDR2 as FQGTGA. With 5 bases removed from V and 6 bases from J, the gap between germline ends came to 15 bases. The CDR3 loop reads CASSLTDSWDTQYF. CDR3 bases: TGTGCCAGCAGCCTGACGGACTCCTGGGATACGCAGTATTTT.

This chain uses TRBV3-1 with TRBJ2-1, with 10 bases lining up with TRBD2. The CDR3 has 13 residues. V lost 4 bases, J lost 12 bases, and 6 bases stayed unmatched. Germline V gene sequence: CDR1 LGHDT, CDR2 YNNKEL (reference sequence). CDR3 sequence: CASSLERGGRQFF. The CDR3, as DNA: TGTGCCAGCAGCCTGGAGCGGGGGGGACGGCAGTTCTTC.

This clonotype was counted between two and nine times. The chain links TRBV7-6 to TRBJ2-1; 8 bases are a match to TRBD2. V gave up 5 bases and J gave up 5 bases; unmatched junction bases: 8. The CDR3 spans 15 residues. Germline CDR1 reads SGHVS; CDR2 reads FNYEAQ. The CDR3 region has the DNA TGTGCCAGCAGCGGAGGGACTAGAACCCACAATGAGCAGTTCTTC. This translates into CASSGGTRTHNEQFF.

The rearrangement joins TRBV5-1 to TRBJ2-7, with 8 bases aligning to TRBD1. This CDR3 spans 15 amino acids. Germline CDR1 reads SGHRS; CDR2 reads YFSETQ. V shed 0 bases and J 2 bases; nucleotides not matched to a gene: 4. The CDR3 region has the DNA TGCGCCAGCAGCTTGGCCAGGGGGCTAACCTACGAGCAGTACTTC. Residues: CASSLARGLTYEQYF.

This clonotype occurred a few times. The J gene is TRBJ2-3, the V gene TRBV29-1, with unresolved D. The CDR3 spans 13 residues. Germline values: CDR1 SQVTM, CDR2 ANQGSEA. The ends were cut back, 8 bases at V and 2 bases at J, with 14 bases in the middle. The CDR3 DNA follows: TGCAGCATGCGGACGGAAGCCACAGATACGCAGTATTTT. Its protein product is CSMRTEATDTQYF.

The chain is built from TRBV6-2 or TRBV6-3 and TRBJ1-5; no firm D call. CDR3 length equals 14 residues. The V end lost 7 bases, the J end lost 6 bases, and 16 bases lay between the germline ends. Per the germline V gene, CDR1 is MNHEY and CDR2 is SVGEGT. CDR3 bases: TGTGCCAGCACCGAGACACTAGAAACTCAGCCCCAGCATTTT. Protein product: CASTETLETQPQHF.

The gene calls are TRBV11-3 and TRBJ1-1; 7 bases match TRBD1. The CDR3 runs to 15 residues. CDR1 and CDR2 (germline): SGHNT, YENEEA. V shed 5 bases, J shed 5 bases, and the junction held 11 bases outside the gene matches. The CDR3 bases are TGTGCCAGCAGCAGATACAACAGGGGTGATACTGAAGCTTTCTTT. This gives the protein CASSRYNRGDTEAFF.

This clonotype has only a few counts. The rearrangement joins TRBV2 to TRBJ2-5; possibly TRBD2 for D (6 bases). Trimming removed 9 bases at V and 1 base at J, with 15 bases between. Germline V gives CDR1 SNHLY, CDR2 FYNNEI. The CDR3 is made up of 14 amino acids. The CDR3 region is CARSGGTFQETQYF. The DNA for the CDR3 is TGTGCCAGGTCCGGAGGGACCTTCCAAGAGACCCAGTACTTC.

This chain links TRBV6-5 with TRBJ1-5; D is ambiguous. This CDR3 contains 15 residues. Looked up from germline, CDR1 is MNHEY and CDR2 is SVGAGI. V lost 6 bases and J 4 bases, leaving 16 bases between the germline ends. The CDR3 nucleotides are TGTGCCAGCAGATCGACCGGGTTCGCAAATCAGCCCCAGCATTTT. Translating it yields CASRSTGFANQPQHF.

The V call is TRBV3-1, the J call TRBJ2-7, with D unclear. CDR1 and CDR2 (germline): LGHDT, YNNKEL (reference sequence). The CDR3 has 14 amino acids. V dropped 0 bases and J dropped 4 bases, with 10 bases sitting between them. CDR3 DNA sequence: TGTGCCAGCAGCCAAGATAGGGTTATTTACGAGCAGTACTTC. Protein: CASSQDRVIYEQYF.

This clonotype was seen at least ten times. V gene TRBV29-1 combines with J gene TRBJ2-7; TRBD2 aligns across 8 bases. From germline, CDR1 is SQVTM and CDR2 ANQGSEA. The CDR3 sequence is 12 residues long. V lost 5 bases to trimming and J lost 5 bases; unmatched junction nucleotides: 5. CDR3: CSVNSGTDEQYF. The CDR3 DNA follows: TGCAGCGTTAATAGCGGGACGGACGAGCAGTACTTC.

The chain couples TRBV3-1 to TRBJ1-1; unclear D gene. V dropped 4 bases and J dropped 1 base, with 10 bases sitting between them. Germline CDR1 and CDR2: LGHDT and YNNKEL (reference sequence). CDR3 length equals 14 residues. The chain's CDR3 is CASSLLLQNTEAFF. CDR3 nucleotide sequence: TGTGCCAGCAGCCTTTTACTCCAGAACACTGAAGCTTTCTTT.

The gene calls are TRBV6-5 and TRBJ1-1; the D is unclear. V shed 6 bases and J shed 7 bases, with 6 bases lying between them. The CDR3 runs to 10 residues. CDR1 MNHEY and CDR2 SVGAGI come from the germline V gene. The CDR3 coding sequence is TGTGCCAGCAGGGGTGTTGAAGCTTTCTTT. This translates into CASRGVEAFF.

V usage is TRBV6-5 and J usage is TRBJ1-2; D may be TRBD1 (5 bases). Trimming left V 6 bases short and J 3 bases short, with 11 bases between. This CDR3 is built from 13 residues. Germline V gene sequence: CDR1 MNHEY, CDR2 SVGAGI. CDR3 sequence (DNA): TGTGCCAGCAGACGTGGGACGGACTATGGCTACACCTTC. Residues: CASRRGTDYGYTF.

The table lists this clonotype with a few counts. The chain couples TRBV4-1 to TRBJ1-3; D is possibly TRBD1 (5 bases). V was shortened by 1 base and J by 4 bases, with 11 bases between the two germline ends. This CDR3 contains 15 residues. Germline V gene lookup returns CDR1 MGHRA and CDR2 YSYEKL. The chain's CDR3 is CASSQGGASGNTIYF. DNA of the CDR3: TGCGCCAGCAGCCAAGGGGGCGCTTCGGGAAACACCATATATTTT.

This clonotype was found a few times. CDR3: CASSLSRDSNQPQHF. The DNA for the CDR3 is TGTGCCAGCAGTTTGTCTAGGGACAGCAATCAGCCCCAGCATTTT. The rearrangement joins TRBV12-3 or TRBV12-4 to TRBJ1-5; tentatively, D is TRBD1 (5 bases). The V end was cut by 3 bases, the J end by 1 base, with 10 bases between. This CDR3 has 15 amino acids.

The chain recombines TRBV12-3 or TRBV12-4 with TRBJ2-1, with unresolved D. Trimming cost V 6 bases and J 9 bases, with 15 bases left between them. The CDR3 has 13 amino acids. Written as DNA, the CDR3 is TGTGCCAGCAGCCCCTCGGAGTGGAGTGAGCAGTTCTTC. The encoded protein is CASSPSEWSEQFF.

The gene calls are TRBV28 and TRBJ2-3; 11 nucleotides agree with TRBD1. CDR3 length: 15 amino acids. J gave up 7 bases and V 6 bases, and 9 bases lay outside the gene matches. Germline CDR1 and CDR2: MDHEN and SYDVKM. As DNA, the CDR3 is TGTGCCAGCAGAACCGGACAGGGGGCGCTATATACGCAGTATTTT. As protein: CASRTGQGALYTQYF. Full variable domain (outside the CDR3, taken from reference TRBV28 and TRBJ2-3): DVKVTQSSRYLVKRTGEKVFLECVQDMDHENMFWYRQDPGLGLRLIYFSYDVKMKEKGDIPEGYSVSREKKERFSLILESASTNQTSMYLCASRTGQGALYTQYFGPGTRLTVL.

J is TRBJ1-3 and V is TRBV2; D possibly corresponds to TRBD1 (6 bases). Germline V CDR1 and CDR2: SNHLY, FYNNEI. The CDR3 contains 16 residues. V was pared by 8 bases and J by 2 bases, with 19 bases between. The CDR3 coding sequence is TGTGCCAGCCTTCCTACCCTCAGGGGCGCTGGAAACACCATATATTTT. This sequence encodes CASLPTLRGAGNTIYF.

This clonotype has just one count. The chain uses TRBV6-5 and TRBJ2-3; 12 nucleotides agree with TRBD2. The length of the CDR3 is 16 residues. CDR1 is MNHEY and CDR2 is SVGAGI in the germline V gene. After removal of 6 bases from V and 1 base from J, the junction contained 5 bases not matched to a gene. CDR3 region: CASSQRLAGGTDTQYF. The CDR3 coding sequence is TGTGCCAGCAGCCAGCGACTAGCGGGAGGCACAGATACGCAGTATTTT.

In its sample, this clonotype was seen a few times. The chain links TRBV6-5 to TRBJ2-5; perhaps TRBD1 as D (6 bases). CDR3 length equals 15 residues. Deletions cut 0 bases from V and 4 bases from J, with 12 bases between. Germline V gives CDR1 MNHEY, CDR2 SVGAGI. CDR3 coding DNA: TGTGCCAGCAGTTACTCCAACAGGGTTCGAGAGACCCAGTACTTC. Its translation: CASSYSNRVRETQYF.

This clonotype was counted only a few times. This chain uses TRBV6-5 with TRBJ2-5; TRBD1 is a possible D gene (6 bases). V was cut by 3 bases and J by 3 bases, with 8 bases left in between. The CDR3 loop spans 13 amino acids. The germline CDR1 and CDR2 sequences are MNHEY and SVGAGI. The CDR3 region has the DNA TGTGCCAGCAGTTATGGACAGAAAGAGACCCAGTACTTC. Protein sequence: CASSYGQKETQYF.

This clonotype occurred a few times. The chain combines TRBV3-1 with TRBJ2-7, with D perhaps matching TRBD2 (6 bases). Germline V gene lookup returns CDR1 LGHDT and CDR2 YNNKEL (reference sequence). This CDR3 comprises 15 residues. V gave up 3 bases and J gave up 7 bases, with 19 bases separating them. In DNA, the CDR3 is TGTGCCAGCAGCCAGGTCGGGGACTTCTTTCGGGAGCAGTACTTC. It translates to CASSQVGDFFREQYF.

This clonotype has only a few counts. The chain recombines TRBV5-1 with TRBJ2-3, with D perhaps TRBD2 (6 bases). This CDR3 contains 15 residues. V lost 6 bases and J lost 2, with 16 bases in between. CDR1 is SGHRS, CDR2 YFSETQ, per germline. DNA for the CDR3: TGCGCCAGCATGACGGGACTTACTTACACAGATACGCAGTATTTT. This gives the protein CASMTGLTYTDTQYF. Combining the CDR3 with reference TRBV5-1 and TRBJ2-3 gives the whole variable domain KAGVTQTPRYLIKTRGQQVTLSCSPISGHRSVSWYQQTPGQGLQFLFEYFSETQRNKGNFPGRFSGRQFSNSRSEMNVSTLELGDSALYLCASMTGLTYTDTQYFGPGTRLTVL.

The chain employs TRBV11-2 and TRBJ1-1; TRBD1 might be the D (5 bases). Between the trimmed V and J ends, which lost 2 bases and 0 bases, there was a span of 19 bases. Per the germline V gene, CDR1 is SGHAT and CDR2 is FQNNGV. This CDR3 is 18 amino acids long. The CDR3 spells CASSLHVGFGGVNTEAFF. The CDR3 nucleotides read TGTGCCAGCAGCTTACACGTTGGGTTCGGGGGGGTGAACACTGAAGCTTTCTTT.

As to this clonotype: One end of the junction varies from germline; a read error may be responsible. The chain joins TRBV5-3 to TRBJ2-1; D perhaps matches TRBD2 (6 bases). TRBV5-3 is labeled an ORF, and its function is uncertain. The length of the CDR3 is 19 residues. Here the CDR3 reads CARSLARDGGNPIYNEQFF. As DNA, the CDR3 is TGTGCCAGAAGTTTGGCGCGGGACGGGGGAAACCCTATATACAATGAGCAGTTCTTC.

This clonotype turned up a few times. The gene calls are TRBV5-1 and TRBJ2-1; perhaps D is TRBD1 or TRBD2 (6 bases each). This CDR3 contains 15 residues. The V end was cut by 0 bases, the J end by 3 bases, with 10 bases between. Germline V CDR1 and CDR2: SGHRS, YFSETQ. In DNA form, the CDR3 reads TGCGCCAGCAGCTTGGGGAGGGGGATCTACAATGAGCAGTTCTTC. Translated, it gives CASSLGRGIYNEQFF. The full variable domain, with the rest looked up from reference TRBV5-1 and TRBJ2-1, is KAGVTQTPRYLIKTRGQQVTLSCSPISGHRSVSWYQQTPGQGLQFLFEYFSETQRNKGNFPGRFSGRQFSNSRSEMNVSTLELGDSALYLCASSLGRGIYNEQFFGPGTRLTVL.

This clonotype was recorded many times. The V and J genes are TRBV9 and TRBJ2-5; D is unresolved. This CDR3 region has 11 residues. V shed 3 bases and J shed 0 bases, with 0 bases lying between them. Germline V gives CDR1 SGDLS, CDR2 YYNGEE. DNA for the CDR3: TGTGCCAGCAGCGACCAAGAGACCCAGTACTTC. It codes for CASSDQETQYF.

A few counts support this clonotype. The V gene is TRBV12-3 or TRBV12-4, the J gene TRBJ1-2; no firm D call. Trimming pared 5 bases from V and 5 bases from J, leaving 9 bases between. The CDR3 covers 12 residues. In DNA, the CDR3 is TGTGCCAGCAGTGCTGACGGATATGGCTACACCTTC. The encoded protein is CASSADGYGYTF.

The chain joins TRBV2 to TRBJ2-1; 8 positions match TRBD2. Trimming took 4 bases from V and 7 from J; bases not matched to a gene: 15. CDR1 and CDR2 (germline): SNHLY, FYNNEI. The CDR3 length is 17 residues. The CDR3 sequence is CASSVMSGSIRGNEQFF. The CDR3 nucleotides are TGTGCCAGCAGTGTGATGAGCGGGAGTATTCGGGGAAATGAGCAGTTCTTC.